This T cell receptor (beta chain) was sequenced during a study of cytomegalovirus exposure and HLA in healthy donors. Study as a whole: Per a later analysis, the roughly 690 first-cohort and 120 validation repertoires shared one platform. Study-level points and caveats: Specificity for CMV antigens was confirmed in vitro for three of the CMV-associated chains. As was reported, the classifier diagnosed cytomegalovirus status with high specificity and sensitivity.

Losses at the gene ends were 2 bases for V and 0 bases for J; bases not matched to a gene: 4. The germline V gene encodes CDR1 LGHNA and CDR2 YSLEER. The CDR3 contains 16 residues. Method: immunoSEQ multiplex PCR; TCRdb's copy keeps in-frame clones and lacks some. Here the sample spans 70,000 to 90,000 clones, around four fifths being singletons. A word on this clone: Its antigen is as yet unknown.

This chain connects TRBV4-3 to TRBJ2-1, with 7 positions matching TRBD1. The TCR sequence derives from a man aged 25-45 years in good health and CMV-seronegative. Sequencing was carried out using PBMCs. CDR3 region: CASSQTGESSYNEQFF. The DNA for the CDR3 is TGCGCCAGCAGCCAAACAGGGGAAAGCTCCTACAATGAGCAGTTCTTC.